This TCR beta chain was obtained from a study of vaccination effects on CD4 cells after COVID-19. Looking at the study overall: Samples gathered post-vaccine arrived a median of 72 days past the second dose.

Study results and limitations: There was only 1 of 255 vaccine-induced clones in healthy vaccinees that cross-reacted with common cold coronaviruses.

Libraries were prepared by immunoSEQ multiplex PCR; TCRdb keeps only in-frame clonotypes and omits some of them. The sample includes roughly 70,000 clones, about 80% of them seen just once. This clone has just one count. The antigen is undetermined. After removal of 4 bases from V and 2 bases from J, the junction contained 9 bases not matched to a gene. Germline assignment: CDR1 MNHEY and CDR2 SVGEGT. This CDR3 region has 17 residues. Antigen-specific CD4+ T cell clonotypes were called by their expansion after viral peptide-pool culture in ViraFEST. The culture ran for under eleven days, and then CD4+ T cells were isolated. Participants each got two BNT162b2 or mRNA-1273 vaccine doses.

The chain recombines TRBV6-2 or TRBV6-3 with TRBJ2-3; 10 nucleotides align to TRBD2. Sequenced here: CD4+ T cells from PBMCs cultured with HCoV-OC43 spike peptides, sampled after COVID-19 vaccination. Subset here: HCoV-OC43 spike overlapping peptide pool stimulation. The TCR sequence derives from a human donor who received a COVID-19 vaccine. Here the CDR3 DNA reads TGTGCCAGCAGTTGGGGGGAAGCGGGGGGGTTCACAGATACGCAGTATTTT. This codes for CASSWGEAGGFTDTQYF.